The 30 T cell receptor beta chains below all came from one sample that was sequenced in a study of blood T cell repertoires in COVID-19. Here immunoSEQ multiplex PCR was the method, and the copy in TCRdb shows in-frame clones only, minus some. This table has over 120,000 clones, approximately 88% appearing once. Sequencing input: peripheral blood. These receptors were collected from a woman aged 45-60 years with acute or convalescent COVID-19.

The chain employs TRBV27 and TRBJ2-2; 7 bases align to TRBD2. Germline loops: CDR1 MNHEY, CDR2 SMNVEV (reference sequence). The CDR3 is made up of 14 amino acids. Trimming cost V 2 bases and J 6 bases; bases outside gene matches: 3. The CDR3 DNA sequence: TGTGCCAGCAGTTTACCAGGGAGGGCCGGGGAGCTGTTTTTT. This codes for CASSLPGRAGELFF.

In DNA form, the CDR3 reads TGTGCCAGCAGCTCGGACAGTACGGATGAAAAACTGTTTTTT. This translates into CASSSDSTDEKLFF. This chain connects TRBV5-5 to TRBJ1-4, with TRBD1 as a possible D gene (6 bases). The germline V gene encodes CDR1 SGHKS and CDR2 YYEKEE (reference sequence). CDR3 length: 14 residues. V gave up 3 bases and J gave up 6 bases, with 12 bases separating them. Together with reference TRBV5-5 and TRBJ1-4, the CDR3 gives the full variable domain: DAGVTQSPTHLIKTRGQQVTLRCSPISGHKSVSWYQQVLGQGPQFIFQYYEKEERGRGNFPDRFSARQFPNYSSELNVNALLLGDSALYLCASSSDSTDEKLFFGSGTQLSVL.

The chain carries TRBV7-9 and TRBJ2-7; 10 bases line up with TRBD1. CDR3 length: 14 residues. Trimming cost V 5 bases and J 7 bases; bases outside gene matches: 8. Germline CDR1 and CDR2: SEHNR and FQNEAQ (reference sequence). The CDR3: CASSPGQGSREQYF. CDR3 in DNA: TGTGCCAGCAGCCCGGGACAGGGGTCGAGGGAGCAGTACTTC. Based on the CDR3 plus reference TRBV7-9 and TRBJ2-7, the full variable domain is DTGVSQNPRHKITKRGQNVTFRCDPISEHNRLYWYRQTLGQGPEFLTYFQNEAQLEKSRLLSDRFSAERPKGSFSTLEIQRTEQGDSAMYLCASSPGQGSREQYFGPGTRLTVT.

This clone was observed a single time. The CDR3: CASSHSGANQPQHF. DNA of the CDR3: TGTGCCAGCAGCCACTCAGGTGCCAATCAGCCCCAGCATTTT. J is TRBJ1-5 and V is TRBV3-1 (or the pseudogene TRBV3-2); no definite D call. Germline V lookup: CDR1 LGHDT, CDR2 YNNKEL (reference sequence). The CDR3 sequence is 14 residues long. Trimming left V 3 bases short and J 3 bases short, with 9 bases between.

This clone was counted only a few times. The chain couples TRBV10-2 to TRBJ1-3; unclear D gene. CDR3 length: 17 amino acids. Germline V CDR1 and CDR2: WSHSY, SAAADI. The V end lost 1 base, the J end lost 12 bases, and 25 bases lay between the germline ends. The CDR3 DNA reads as TGCGCCAGCAGTGAGTTGAAGGGAGTACGACGCAGAAAAGACATATATTTT. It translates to CASSELKGVRRRKDIYF.

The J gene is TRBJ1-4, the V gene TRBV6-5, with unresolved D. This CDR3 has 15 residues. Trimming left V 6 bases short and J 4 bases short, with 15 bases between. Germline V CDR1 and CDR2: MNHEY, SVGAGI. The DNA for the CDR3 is TGTGCCAGCAGAGACCTGGGCAGGCGTAATGAAAAACTGTTTTTT. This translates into CASRDLGRRNEKLFF.

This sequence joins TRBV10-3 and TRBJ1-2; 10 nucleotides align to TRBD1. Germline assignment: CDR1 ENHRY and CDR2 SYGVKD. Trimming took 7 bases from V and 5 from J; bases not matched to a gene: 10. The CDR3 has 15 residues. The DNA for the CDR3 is TGTGCCATCAACCCCGACCGGGACAGGGGTTATGGCTACACCTTC. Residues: CAINPDRDRGYGYTF.

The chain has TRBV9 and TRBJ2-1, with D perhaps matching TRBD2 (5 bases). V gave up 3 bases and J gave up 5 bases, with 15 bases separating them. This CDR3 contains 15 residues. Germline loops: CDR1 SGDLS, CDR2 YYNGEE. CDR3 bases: TGTGCCAGCAGCGCGGGAAGCCAGGCAGACAATGAGCAGTTCTTC. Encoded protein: CASSAGSQADNEQFF.

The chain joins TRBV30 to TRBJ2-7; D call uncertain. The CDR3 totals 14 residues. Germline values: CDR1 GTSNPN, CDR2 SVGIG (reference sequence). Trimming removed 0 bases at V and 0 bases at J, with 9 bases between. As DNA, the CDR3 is TGTGCCTGGAGTGTTAGTCTGATCTCCTACGAGCAGTACTTC. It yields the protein CAWSVSLISYEQYF. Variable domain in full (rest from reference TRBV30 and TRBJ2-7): SQTIHQWPATLVQPVGSPLSLECTVEGTSNPNLYWYRQAAGRGLQLLFYSVGIGQISSEVPQNLSASRPQDRQFILSSKKLLLSDSGFYLCAWSVSLISYEQYFGPGTRLTVT.

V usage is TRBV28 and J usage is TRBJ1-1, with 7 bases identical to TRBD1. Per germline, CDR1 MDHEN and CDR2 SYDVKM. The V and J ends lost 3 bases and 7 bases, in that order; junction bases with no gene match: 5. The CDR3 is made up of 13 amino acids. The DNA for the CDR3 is TGTGCCAGCAGTTTTTCCGACAGGGTTGAAGCTTTCTTT. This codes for CASSFSDRVEAFF. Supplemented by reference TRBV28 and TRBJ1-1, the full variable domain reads DVKVTQSSRYLVKRTGEKVFLECVQDMDHENMFWYRQDPGLGLRLIYFSYDVKMKEKGDIPEGYSVSREKKERFSLILESASTNQTSMYLCASSFSDRVEAFFGQGTRLTVV.

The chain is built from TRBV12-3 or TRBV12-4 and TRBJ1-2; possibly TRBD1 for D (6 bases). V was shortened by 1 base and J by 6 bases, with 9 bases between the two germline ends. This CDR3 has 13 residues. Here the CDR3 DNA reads TGTGCCAGCAGTTTAGGAGGGGGGGATGGCTACACCTTC. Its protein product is CASSLGGGDGYTF.

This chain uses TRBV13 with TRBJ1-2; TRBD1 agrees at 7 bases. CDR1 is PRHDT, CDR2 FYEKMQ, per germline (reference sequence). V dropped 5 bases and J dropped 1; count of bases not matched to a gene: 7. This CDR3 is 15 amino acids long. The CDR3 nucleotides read TGTGCCAGCAGCCCGGGGACAGAATTTAACTATGGCTACACCTTC. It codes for CASSPGTEFNYGYTF. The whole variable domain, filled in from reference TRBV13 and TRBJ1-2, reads AAGVIQSPRHLIKEKRETATLKCYPIPRHDTVYWYQQGPGQDPQFLISFYEKMQSDKGSIPDRFSAQQFSDYHSELNMSSLELGDSALYFCASSPGTEFNYGYTFGSGTRLTVV.

The CDR3 loop is CASSLTGTGNYGYTF. In DNA form, the CDR3 reads TGTGCCAGCAGCCTTACCGGGACAGGGAACTATGGCTACACCTTC. The chain couples TRBV14 to TRBJ1-2, with 9 positions matching TRBD1. The germline V gene encodes CDR1 SGHDN and CDR2 FVKESK. The CDR3 has 15 residues. V lost 4 bases to trimming and J lost 2 bases; unmatched junction nucleotides: 5.

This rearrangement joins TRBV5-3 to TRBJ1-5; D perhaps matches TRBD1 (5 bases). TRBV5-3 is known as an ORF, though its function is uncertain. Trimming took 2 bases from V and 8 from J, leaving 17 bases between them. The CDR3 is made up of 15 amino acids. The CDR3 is CARSLGSGGAEPQHF. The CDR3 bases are TGTGCCAGAAGCTTAGGGTCAGGAGGGGCGGAGCCCCAGCATTTT.

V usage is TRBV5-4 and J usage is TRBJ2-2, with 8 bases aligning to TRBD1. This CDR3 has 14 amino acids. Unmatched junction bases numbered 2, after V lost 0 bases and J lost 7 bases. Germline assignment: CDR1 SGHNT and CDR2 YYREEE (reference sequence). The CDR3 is CASSLDRGNGELFF. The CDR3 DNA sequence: TGTGCCAGCAGCTTGGACAGGGGGAACGGGGAGCTGTTTTTT. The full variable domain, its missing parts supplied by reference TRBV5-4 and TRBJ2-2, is ETGVTQSPTHLIKTRGQQVTLRCSSQSGHNTVSWYQQALGQGPQFIFQYYREEENGRGNFPPRFSGLQFPNYSSELNVNALELDDSALYLCASSLDRGNGELFFGEGSRLTVL.

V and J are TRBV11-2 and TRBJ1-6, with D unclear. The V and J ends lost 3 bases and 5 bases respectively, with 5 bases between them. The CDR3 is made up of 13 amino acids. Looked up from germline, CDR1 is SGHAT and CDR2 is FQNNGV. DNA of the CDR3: TGTGCCAGCAGCTTTGAGCATAATTCACCCCTCCACTTT. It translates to CASSFEHNSPLHF.

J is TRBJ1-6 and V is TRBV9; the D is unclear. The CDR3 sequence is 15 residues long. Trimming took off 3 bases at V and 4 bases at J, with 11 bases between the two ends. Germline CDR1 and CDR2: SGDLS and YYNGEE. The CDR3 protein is CASSDGNTYNSPLHF. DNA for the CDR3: TGTGCCAGCAGCGACGGGAACACGTATAATTCACCCCTCCACTTT. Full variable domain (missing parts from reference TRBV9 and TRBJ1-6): DSGVTQTPKHLITATGQRVTLRCSPRSGDLSVYWYQQSLDQGLQFLIQYYNGEERAKGNILERFSAQQFPDLHSELNLSSLELGDSALYFCASSDGNTYNSPLHFGNGTRLTVT.

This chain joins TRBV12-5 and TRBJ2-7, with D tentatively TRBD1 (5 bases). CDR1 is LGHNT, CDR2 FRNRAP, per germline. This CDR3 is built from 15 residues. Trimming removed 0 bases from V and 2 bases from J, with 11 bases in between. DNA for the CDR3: TGTGCTAGTGGTTTGGTACCCAGGGAAACCTACGAGCAGTACTTC. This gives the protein CASGLVPRETYEQYF.

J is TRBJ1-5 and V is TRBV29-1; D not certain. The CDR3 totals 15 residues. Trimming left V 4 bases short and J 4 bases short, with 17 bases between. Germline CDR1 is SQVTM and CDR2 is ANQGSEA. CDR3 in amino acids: CSVGGLREVNQPQHF. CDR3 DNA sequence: TGCAGCGTTGGAGGGTTGCGGGAGGTAAATCAGCCCCAGCATTTT.

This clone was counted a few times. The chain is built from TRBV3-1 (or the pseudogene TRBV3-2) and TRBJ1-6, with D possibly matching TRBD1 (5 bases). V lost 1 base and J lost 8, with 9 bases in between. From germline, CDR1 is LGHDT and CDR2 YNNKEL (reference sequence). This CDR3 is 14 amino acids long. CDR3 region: CASSQAGMHSPLHF. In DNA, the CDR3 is TGTGCCAGCAGCCAAGCAGGGATGCATTCACCCCTCCACTTT.

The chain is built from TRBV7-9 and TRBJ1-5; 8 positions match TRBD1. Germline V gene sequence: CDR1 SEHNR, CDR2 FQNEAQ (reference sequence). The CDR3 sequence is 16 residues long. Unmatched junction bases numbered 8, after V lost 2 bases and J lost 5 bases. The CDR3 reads CASSLPGTGRDQPQHF. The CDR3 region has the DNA TGTGCCAGCAGCTTACCCGGGACAGGCAGAGATCAGCCCCAGCATTTT.

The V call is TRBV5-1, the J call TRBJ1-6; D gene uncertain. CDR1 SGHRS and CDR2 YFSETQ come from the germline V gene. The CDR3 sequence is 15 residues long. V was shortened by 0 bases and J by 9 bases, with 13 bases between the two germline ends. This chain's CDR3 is CASSLDGQAGSPLHF. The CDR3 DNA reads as TGCGCCAGCAGCTTGGACGGTCAGGCAGGTTCACCCCTCCACTTT.

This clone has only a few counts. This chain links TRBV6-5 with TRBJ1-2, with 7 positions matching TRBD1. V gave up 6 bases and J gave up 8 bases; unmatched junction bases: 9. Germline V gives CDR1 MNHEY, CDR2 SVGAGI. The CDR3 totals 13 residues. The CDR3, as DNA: TGTGCCAGCAGCCAGCGAGGGGGCGGGGGCTACACCTTC. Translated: CASSQRGGGGYTF.

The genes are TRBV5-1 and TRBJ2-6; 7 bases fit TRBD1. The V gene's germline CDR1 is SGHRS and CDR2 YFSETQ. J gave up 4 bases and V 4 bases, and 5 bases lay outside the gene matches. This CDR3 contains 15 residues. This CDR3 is CASSVQGSGANVLTF. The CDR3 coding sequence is TGCGCCAGCAGCGTACAGGGGAGCGGGGCCAACGTCCTGACTTTC.

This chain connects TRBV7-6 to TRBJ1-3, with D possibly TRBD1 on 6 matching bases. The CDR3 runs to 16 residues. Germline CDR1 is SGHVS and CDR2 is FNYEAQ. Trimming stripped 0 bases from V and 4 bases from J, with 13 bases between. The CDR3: CASSLAGGAPGNTIYF. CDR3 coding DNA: TGTGCCAGCAGCTTAGCCGGGGGGGCGCCGGGAAACACCATATATTTT.

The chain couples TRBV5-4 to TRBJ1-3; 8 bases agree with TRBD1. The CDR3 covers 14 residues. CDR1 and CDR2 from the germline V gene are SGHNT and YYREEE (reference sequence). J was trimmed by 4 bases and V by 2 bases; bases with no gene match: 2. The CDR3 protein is CASSFQGAGNTIYF. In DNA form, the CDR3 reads TGTGCCAGCAGCTTCCAGGGGGCAGGAAACACCATATATTTT.

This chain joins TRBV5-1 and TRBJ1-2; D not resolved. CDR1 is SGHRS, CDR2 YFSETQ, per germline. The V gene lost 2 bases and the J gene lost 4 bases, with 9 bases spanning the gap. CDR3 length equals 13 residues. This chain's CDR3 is CASSFNTAYGYTF. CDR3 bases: TGCGCCAGCAGCTTTAATACAGCCTATGGCTACACCTTC.

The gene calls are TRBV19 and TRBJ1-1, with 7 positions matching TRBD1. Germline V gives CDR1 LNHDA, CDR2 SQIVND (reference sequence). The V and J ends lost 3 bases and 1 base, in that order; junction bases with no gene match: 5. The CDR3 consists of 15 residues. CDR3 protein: CASSINAGGNTEAFF. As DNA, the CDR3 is TGTGCCAGTAGTATCAACGCAGGGGGGAACACTGAAGCTTTCTTT.

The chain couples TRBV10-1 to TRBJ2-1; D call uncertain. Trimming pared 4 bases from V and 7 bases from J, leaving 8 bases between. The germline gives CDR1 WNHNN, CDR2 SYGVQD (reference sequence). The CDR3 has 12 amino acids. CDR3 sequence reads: CASSVGLNEQFF. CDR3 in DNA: TGCGCCAGCAGTGTGGGCCTAAATGAGCAGTTCTTC.

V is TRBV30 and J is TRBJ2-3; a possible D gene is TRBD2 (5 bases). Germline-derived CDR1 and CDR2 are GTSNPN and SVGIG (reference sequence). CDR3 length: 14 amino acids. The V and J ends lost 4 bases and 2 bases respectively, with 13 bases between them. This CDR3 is CAWTRGPLTDTQYF. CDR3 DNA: TGTGCCTGGACTCGAGGGCCCCTCACAGATACGCAGTATTTT.